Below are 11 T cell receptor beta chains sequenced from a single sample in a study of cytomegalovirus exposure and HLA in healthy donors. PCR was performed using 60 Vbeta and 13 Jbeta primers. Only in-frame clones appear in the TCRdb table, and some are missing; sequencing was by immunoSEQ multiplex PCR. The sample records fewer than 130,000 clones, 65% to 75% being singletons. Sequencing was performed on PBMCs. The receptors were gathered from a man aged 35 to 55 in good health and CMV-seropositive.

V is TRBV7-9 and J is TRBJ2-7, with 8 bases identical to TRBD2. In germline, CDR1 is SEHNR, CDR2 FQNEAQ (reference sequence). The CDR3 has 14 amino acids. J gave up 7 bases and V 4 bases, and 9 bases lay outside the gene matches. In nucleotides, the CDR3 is TGTGCCAGCAGCTCGGCCGGGAGGGGCGGAGAGCAGTACGTC. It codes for CASSSAGRGGEQYV.

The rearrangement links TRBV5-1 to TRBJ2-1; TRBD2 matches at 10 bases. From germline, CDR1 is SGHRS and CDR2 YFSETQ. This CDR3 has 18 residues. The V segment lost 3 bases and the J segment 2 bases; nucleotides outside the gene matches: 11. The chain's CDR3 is CASSSAPVTSGAYNEQFF. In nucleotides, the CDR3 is TGCGCCAGCAGCTCCGCACCGGTTACTAGCGGGGCCTACAATGAGCAGTTCTTC.

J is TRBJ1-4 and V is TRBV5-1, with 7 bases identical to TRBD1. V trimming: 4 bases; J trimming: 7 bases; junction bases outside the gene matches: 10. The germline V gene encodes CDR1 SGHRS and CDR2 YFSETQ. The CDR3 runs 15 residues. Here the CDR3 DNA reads TGCGCCAGCAGCACCCCGACAGGGCAAGGTGAAAAACTGTTTTTT. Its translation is CASSTPTGQGEKLFF.

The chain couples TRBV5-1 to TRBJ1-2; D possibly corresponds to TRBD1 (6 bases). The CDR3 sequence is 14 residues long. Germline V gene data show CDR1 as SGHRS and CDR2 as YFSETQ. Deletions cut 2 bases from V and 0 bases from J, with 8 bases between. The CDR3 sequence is CASSLQGSNYGYTF. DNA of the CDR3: TGCGCCAGCAGCTTACAGGGATCTAACTATGGCTACACCTTC.

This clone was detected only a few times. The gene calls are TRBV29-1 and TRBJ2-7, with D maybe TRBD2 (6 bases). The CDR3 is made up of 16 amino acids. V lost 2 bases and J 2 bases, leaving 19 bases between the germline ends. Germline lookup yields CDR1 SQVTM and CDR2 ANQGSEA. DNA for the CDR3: TGCAGCGTTGAACCCCAAGAGGGAGGAACAACCTACGAGCAGTACTTC. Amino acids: CSVEPQEGGTTYEQYF.

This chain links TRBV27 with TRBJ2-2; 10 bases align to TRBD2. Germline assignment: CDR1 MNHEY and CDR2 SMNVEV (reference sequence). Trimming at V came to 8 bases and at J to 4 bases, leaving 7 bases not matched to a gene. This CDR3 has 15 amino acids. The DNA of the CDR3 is TGTGCCAGCTCCCTAGGACTAGCGGTCACCGGGGAGCTGTTTTTT. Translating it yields CASSLGLAVTGELFF.

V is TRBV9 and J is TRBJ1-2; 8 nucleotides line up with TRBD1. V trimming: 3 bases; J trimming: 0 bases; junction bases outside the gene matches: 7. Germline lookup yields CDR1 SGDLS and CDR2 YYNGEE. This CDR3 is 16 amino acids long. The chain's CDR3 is CASSGHRDRSNYGYTF. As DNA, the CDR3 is TGTGCCAGCAGCGGGCACCGGGACAGGTCTAACTATGGCTACACCTTC.

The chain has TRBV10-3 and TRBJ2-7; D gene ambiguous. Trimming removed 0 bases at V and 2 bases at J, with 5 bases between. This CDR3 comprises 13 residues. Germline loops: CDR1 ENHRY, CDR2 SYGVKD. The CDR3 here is CAISESVAYEQYV. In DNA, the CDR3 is TGTGCCATCAGTGAGTCAGTAGCCTACGAGCAGTACGTC.

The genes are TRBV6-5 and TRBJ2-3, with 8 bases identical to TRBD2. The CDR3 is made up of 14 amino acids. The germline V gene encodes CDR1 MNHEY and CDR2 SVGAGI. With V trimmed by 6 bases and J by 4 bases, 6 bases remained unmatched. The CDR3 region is CASSRLAGSDTQYF. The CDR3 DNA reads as TGTGCCAGCAGCCGTCTAGCGGGTTCAGATACGCAGTATTTT.

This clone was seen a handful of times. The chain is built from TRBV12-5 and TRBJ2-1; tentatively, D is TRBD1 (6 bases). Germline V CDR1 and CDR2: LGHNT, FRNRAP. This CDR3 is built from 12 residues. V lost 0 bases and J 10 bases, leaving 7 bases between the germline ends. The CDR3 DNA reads TGTGCTAGTGGTTTGGTAGGGACAGAGCAGTTCTTC. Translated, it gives CASGLVGTEQFF.

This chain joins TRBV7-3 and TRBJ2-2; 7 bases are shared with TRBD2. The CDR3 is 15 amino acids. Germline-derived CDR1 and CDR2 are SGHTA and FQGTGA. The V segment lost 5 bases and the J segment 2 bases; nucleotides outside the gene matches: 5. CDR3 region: CASSPTSLNTGELFF. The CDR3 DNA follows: TGTGCCAGCAGCCCGACTAGCCTCAACACCGGGGAGCTGTTTTTT.